This T cell receptor (beta chain) was sequenced during a study of cytomegalovirus exposure and HLA in healthy donors. The data were produced by immunoSEQ multiplex PCR, yet TCRdb's version contains in-frame clones alone and is incomplete. This sample has about 240,000 clones, with approximately 83% found just once. V was clipped by 0 bases and J by 0 bases, with 11 bases between them. The CDR3 has 17 residues. The germline CDR1 and CDR2 sequences are MNHEY and SMNVEV (reference sequence). The specimen sequenced was PBMCs. The chain couples TRBV27 to TRBJ2-2; D is undetermined. The receptor's source is a woman aged 30 to 39 in good health and CMV-seropositive. DNA for the CDR3: TGTGCCAGCAGTTTATCGAGTACCTACGCGAACACCGGGGAGCTGTTTTTT. This sequence encodes CASSLSSTYANTGELFF.